One sample yielded the 11 T cell receptor beta chains listed below, sequenced in a study of long-term antiretroviral therapy in people with HIV. An immunoSEQ assay, version v3.0, was performed at survey level. Produced via immunoSEQ multiplex PCR; TCRdb's table is partial and in-frame only. Seen here are about 40,000 clones, under 85% observed once, and the top ten hold 6.2%. Specimen: unsorted PBMCs, collected 1 year after starting antiretroviral therapy. The receptors come from a man aged 18 to 29 with HIV.

This clone was seen only once. V and J are TRBV5-1 and TRBJ1-1, with TRBD1 matching over 7 bases. The ends lost 2 bases at V and 1 base at J; junction bases unmatched: 5. From germline, CDR1 is SGHRS and CDR2 YFSETQ. The CDR3 covers 15 residues. The CDR3 loop is CASSLQTGPNTEAFF. CDR3 nucleotides: TGCGCCAGCAGCTTACAGACAGGGCCGAACACTGAAGCTTTCTTT.

This clone was seen a few times. The chain carries TRBV19 and TRBJ2-7, with TRBD2 identical over 10 bases. J lost 2 bases, V lost 0 bases, and 1 base had no gene match. The CDR3 is 15 amino acids. Per the germline V gene, CDR1 is LNHDA and CDR2 is SQIVND (reference sequence). The DNA for the CDR3 is TGTGCCAGTAGTATAGACCTAGCGGGAGCCTACGAGCAGTACTTC. Protein: CASSIDLAGAYEQYF. The full variable domain, rest sourced from reference TRBV19 and TRBJ2-7, is DGGITQSPKYLFRKEGQNVTLSCEQNLNHDAMYWYRQDPGQGLRLIYYSQIVNDFQKGDIAEGYSVSREKKESFPLTVTSAQKNPTAFYLCASSIDLAGAYEQYFGPGTRLTVT.

The V gene is TRBV28, the J gene TRBJ1-2; D unclear. Trimming took off 8 bases at V and 2 bases at J, with 12 bases between the two ends. This CDR3 has 13 residues. Germline CDR1 reads MDHEN; CDR2 reads SYDVKM. DNA of the CDR3: TGTGCCAGCGGTAACAGCGGAAACTATGGCTACACCTTC. Translated: CASGNSGNYGYTF.

In this sample, this clone turned up once. The chain couples TRBV6-5 to TRBJ2-1; 9 positions match TRBD1. The CDR3 is 14 amino acids. Trimming cost V 5 bases and J 3 bases; bases outside gene matches: 2. Germline V CDR1 and CDR2: MNHEY, SVGAGI. The CDR3 DNA is TGTGCCAGCAGTCGGGACAGGGTCTACAATGAGCAGTTCTTC. It translates to CASSRDRVYNEQFF.

The chain carries TRBV19 and TRBJ2-7; 7 nucleotides line up with TRBD1. V gave up 5 bases and J gave up 5 bases; unmatched junction bases: 9. The germline V gene has CDR1 LNHDA and CDR2 SQIVND (reference sequence). The CDR3 sequence is 14 residues long. The CDR3 DNA is TGTGCCAGTAGTGCCTGGGACAGATCCAACGAGCAGTACTTC. It specifies CASSAWDRSNEQYF. The full variable domain, in which reference TRBV19 and TRBJ2-7 provide the parts outside the CDR3, is DGGITQSPKYLFRKEGQNVTLSCEQNLNHDAMYWYRQDPGQGLRLIYYSQIVNDFQKGDIAEGYSVSREKKESFPLTVTSAQKNPTAFYLCASSAWDRSNEQYFGPGTRLTVT.

The CDR3 is CASSLMGVSYNEQFF. CDR3 sequence (DNA): TGTGCCAGCAGCTTAATGGGGGTCTCCTACAATGAGCAGTTCTTC. The rearrangement joins TRBV7-9 to TRBJ2-1, with D tentatively TRBD1 or TRBD2 (5 bases each). This CDR3 has 15 residues. Germline CDR1 SEHNR, CDR2 FQNEAQ (reference sequence). Trimming stripped 2 bases from V and 0 bases from J, with 8 bases between.

In this sample, this clone turned up once. The chain uses TRBV27 and TRBJ1-4; tentatively, D is TRBD1 (6 bases). Trimming shortened V by 6 bases and J by 5 bases, and 13 bases separated the two germline ends. This CDR3 spans 14 amino acids. CDR1 and CDR2 from the germline V gene are MNHEY and SMNVEV (reference sequence). CDR3 coding DNA: TGTGCCAGCAGGGGGGGGCAGGAGAATGAAAAACTGTTTTTT. Translation: CASRGGQENEKLFF.

This chain links TRBV11-2 with TRBJ2-7, with a weak D call TRBD1 (6 bases). V gave up 2 bases and J gave up 5 bases, with 16 bases separating them. The CDR3 length is 15 residues. Germline V gene lookup returns CDR1 SGHAT and CDR2 FQNNGV. In DNA, the CDR3 is TGTGCCAGCAGCTTATTGGGGGCTCCAAAGAACGAGCAGTACTTC. Protein product: CASSLLGAPKNEQYF.

This chain links TRBV15 with TRBJ1-6; 9 bases map to TRBD1. This CDR3 spans 15 amino acids. After removal of 4 bases from V and 6 bases from J, the junction contained 4 bases not matched to a gene. Germline values: CDR1 LNHNV, CDR2 YYDKDF (reference sequence). Here the CDR3 reads CATSKGQGSNSPLHF. Here the CDR3 DNA reads TGTGCCACCAGCAAGGGACAGGGCAGTAATTCACCCCTCCACTTT. Full variable domain (outside the CDR3, taken from reference TRBV15 and TRBJ1-6): DAMVIQNPRYQVTQFGKPVTLSCSQTLNHNVMYWYQQKSSQAPKLLFHYYDKDFNNEADTPDNFQSRRPNTSFCFLDIRSPGLGDTAMYLCATSKGQGSNSPLHFGNGTRLTVT.

This clone was seen once. This same CDR3 is encoded by further DNA sequences in the sample. The chain combines TRBV5-1 with TRBJ2-7; unclear D gene. From germline, CDR1 is SGHRS and CDR2 YFSETQ. V was shortened by 0 bases and J by 0 bases, with 7 bases between the two germline ends. The CDR3 extends over 14 amino acids. CDR3 in DNA: TGCGCCAGCAGCTTGGGCGGAGCCTCCTACGAGCAGTACTTC. It is translated as CASSLGGASYEQYF.

There are a few counts of this clone. A junction end diverges from the germline sequence, so it may reflect a read error. This rearrangement joins TRBV7-7 to TRBJ1-3; D gene uncertain. Germline-derived CDR1 and CDR2 are SSHAT and FNYEAQ (reference sequence). The length of the CDR3 is 15 residues. The CDR3 DNA is TGTGCTAGCAGCTTAGCTGACGGGAAGGGAAACACCATATATTTT. Translation gives CASSLADGKGNTIYF.